This T cell receptor (beta chain) was retrieved from a study of radiotherapy plus CTLA-4 blockade in lung cancer. This table comes from immunoSEQ multiplex PCR, and its TCRdb copy is limited to in-frame clones, with some not included. The table shows roughly 42,000 clones, with 60% to 80% occurring only once. After removal of 2 bases from V and 4 bases from J, the junction contained 5 bases not matched to a gene. Looked up from germline, CDR1 is SGHTA and CDR2 is FQGNSA. The CDR3 has 15 amino acids. V gene TRBV7-2 combines with J gene TRBJ2-3, with 8 bases aligning to TRBD1. Here the sequenced sample was peripheral blood, taken from a patient treated with radiotherapy plus ipilimumab. This clonotype was sampled from a human donor with non-small cell lung cancer that progressed on radiotherapy plus ipilimumab. The CDR3 reads CASSLQGASPDTQYF. The CDR3 nucleotides are TGTGCCAGCAGCTTACAGGGGGCGAGCCCAGATACGCAGTATTTT.